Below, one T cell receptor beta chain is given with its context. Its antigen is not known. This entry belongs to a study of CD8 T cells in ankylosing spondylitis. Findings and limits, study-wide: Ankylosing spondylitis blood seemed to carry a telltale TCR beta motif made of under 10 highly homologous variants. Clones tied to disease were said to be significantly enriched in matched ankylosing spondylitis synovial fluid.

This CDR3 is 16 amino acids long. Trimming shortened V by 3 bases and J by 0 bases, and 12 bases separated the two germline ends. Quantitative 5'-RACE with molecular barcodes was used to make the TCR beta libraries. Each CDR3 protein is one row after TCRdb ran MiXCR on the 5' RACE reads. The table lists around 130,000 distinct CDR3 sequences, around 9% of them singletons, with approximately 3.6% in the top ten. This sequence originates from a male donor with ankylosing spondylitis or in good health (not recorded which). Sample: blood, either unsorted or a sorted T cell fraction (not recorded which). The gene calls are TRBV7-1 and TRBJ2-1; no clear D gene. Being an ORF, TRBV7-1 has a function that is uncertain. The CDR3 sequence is CASSSKRLSSYNEQFF. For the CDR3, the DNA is TGTGCCAGCAGCTCCAAGCGCCTCAGCTCCTACAATGAGCAGTTCTTC.